This TCR beta chain is drawn from a study of response to subunit inactivated influenza vaccine. There are 14 residues in the CDR3. The V end was cut by 4 bases, the J end by 7 bases, with 13 bases between. Looked up from germline, CDR1 is SGHTA and CDR2 is FQGNSA. TCRdb analysed the RT-PCR reads with MiXCR anew, one entry per CDR3 protein. The sample records 650,000 to 800,000 distinct CDR3 sequences, approximately 18% being singletons. The chain combines TRBV7-2 with TRBJ2-2, with D possibly called TRBD1 or TRBD2 (7 bases each). The sample in question was PBMCs from blood, obtained about 5 days after vaccination. The sequence was obtained from a man aged 50 or older who received an inactivated influenza vaccine. The CDR3 here is CASSSQGGVGELFF. The CDR3 bases are TGTGCCAGCAGCTCGCAGGGGGGGGTCGGGGAGCTGTTTTTT.